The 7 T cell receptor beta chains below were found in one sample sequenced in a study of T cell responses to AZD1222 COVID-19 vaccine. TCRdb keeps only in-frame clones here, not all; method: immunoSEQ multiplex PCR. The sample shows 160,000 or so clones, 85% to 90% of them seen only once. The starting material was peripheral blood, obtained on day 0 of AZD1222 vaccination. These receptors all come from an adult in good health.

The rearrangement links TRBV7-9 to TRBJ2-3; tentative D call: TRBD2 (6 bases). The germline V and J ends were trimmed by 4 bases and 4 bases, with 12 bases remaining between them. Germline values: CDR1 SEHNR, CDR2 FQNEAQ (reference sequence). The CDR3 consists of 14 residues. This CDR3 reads CASSSDGRPDTQYF. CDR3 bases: TGTGCCAGCAGCTCCGACGGGAGACCAGATACGCAGTATTTT. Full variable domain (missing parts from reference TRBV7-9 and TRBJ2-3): DTGVSQNPRHKITKRGQNVTFRCDPISEHNRLYWYRQTLGQGPEFLTYFQNEAQLEKSRLLSDRFSAERPKGSFSTLEIQRTEQGDSAMYLCASSSDGRPDTQYFGPGTRLTVL.

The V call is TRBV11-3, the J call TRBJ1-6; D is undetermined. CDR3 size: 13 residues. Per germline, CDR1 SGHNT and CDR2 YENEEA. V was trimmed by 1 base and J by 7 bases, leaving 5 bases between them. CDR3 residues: CASSLVWNSPLHF. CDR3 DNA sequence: TGTGCCAGCAGCTTAGTCTGGAATTCACCCCTCCACTTT.

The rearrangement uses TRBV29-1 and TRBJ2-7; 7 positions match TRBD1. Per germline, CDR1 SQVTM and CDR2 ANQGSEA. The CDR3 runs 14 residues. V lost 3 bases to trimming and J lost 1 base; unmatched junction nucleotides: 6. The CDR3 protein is CSVELQGQSYEQYF. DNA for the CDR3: TGCAGCGTTGAGCTCCAGGGACAGTCCTACGAGCAGTACTTC.

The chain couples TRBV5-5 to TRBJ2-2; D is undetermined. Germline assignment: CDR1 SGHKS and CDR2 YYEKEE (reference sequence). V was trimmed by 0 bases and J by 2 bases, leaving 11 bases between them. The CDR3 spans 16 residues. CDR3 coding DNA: TGTGCCAGCAGCTTGGAAGCCGGGCCTAACACCGGGGAGCTGTTTTTT. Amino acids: CASSLEAGPNTGELFF.

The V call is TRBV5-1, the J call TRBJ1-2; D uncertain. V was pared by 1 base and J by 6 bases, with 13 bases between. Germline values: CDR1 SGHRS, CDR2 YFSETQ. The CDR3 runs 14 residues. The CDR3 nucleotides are TGCGCCAGCAGCTTGAGACCCCCAGCGGATGGCTACACCTTC. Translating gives CASSLRPPADGYTF.

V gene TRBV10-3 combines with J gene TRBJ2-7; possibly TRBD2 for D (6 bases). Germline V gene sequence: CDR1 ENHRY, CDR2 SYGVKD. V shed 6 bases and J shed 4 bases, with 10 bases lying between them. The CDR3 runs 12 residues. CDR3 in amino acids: CAIRGGTYEQYF. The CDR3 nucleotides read TGTGCCATCAGGGGAGGTACGTACGAGCAGTACTTC.

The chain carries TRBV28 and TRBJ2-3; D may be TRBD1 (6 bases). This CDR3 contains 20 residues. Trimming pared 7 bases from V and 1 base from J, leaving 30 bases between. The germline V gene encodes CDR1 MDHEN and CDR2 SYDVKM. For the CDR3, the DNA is TGTGCCAGCACTCCCCCCAGGGGCGGATTAAATTTTGCCCGCACAGATACGCAGTATTTT. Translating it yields CASTPPRGGLNFARTDTQYF.